The 17 T cell receptor beta chains listed next were all sequenced from one sample in a study of T cells in Graves' hyperthyroidism and ophthalmopathy. Researchers amplified the TCR beta CDR3 regions from RNA transcripts. The TCR CDR3 was amplified in a first-round RT-PCR using the HTBI primer set. TCRdb processed the multiplex PCR reads anew with MiXCR; each CDR3 protein has one entry. The data hold around 760,000 distinct CDR3 sequences, with about 35% observed a single time. Sequenced: blood. These receptors originate from a woman in her thirties or forties with Graves' hyperthyroidism.

This clonotype showed up just a few times. V usage is TRBV6-5 and J usage is TRBJ1-4, with TRBD1 matching over 8 bases. The CDR3 runs to 18 residues. Germline trimming cut 0 bases from V and 5 bases from J; bases unmatched to any gene: 11. The germline CDR1 and CDR2 sequences are MNHEY and SVGAGI. The CDR3 region has the DNA TGTGCCAGCAGTTACTCCGTGTTCTCAGGGGGCCCGAATGAAAAACTGTTTTTT. Its protein is CASSYSVFSGGPNEKLFF.

J is TRBJ2-3 and V is TRBV29-1; D gene uncertain. This CDR3 is 11 amino acids long. V was trimmed by 4 bases and J by 2 bases, leaving 4 bases between them. Per the germline V gene, CDR1 is SQVTM and CDR2 is ANQGSEA. This chain's CDR3 is CSVAVTDTQYF. The CDR3 DNA sequence: TGCAGCGTTGCGGTCACAGATACGCAGTATTTT.

This clonotype was seen repeatedly, ten times or more. This chain connects TRBV19 to TRBJ1-5; the D gene is possibly TRBD1 (5 bases). Germline CDR1 LNHDA, CDR2 SQIVND (reference sequence). The CDR3 length is 14 residues. Trimming removed 3 bases at V and 2 bases at J, with 8 bases between. The DNA of the CDR3 is TGTGCCAGTAGTATGCTACAGGGCAATCAGCCCCAGCATTTT. Amino acid sequence: CASSMLQGNQPQHF.

About this clonotype itself: This sequence may be a read error, since a much larger clone differs from it by one base. The rearrangement links TRBV4-2 to TRBJ1-1, with D unresolved. CDR3 length equals 12 residues. Germline values: CDR1 LGHNA, CDR2 YNFKEQ. In DNA, the CDR3 is TGTGCCAGCAGCCAAAGGGTCACTGAAGCTTCCTTT. It yields the protein CASSQRVTEASF.

This clonotype has ten or more counts. CDR3 nucleotide sequence: TGCAGTGCTAGGGCGGCGGGTAACACTGAAGCTTTCTTT. It translates to CSARAAGNTEAFF. This chain links TRBV20-1 with TRBJ1-1; no reliable D call. Germline CDR1 reads DFQATT; CDR2 reads SNEGSKA (reference sequence). CDR3 size: 13 residues. V was cut by 3 bases and J by 2 bases, with 10 bases left in between.

There are many counts of this clonotype. The chain joins TRBV7-2 to TRBJ1-3; 7 nucleotides match TRBD1. Trimming removed 5 bases from V and 2 bases from J; junction bases left unmatched: 12. Germline V lookup: CDR1 SGHTA, CDR2 FQGNSA. The CDR3 runs 17 residues. CDR3 bases: TGTGCCAGCAGCCTTAAGATCCAGGGGGGAGCTGGAAACACCATATATTTT. Translated: CASSLKIQGGAGNTIYF.

This clonotype was seen repeatedly, ten times or more. The V call is TRBV10-3, the J call TRBJ1-3; D is perhaps TRBD1 (6 bases). This CDR3 has 15 residues. In germline, CDR1 is ENHRY, CDR2 SYGVKD. The V gene lost 5 bases and the J gene lost 2 bases, with 13 bases spanning the gap. Here the CDR3 reads CAISRTAGAGNTIYF. Written as DNA, the CDR3 is TGTGCCATCAGTAGGACAGCTGGCGCTGGAAACACCATATATTTT.

This clonotype was detected ten times or more. The V gene is TRBV20-1, the J gene TRBJ1-2; D is possibly TRBD1 (5 bases). V lost 3 bases, J lost 4 bases, and 12 bases lay in between. Germline assignment: CDR1 DFQATT and CDR2 SNEGSKA (reference sequence). The CDR3 has 13 amino acids. As DNA, the CDR3 is TGCAGTGCTAGCCAGCAGGGCGTCTATGGCTACACCTTC. Protein product: CSASQQGVYGYTF.

At least ten counts were recorded for this clonotype. The gene calls are TRBV7-8 and TRBJ2-7; 10 bases align to TRBD2. Losses at the gene ends were 0 bases for V and 6 bases for J; bases not matched to a gene: 5. In germline, CDR1 is SGHVS, CDR2 FQNEAQ. The CDR3 has 15 residues. CDR3: CASSLAALAGVEQYF. CDR3 DNA: TGTGCCAGCAGCTTAGCGGCCCTAGCGGGGGTCGAGCAGTACTTC.

This clonotype was found many times. The chain is built from TRBV15 and TRBJ2-7; D unclear. Germline CDR1 is LNHNV and CDR2 is YYDKDF (reference sequence). V lost 0 bases and J 5 bases, leaving 20 bases between the germline ends. The CDR3 totals 17 residues. CDR3 DNA sequence: TGTGCCACCAGCAGAGAGAGTGGTTGGTCAGACGGTGACGAGCAGTACTTC. Amino acid sequence: CATSRESGWSDGDEQYF.

This CDR3 is CASSKGLRAPGTQYF. The CDR3 DNA reads as TGCGCCAGCAGCAAGGGCCTTAGGGCCCCAGGGACCCAGTACTTC. The chain combines TRBV4-3 with TRBJ2-5, with D uncertain. Germline loops: CDR1 LGHNA, CDR2 YSLEER. V was clipped by 5 bases and J by 7 bases, with 20 bases between them. This CDR3 has 15 residues.

This clonotype was seen more than once but under ten times. J is TRBJ1-1 and V is TRBV29-1, with a possible D match to TRBD1 (5 bases). CDR3 length: 13 amino acids. V was pared by 4 bases and J by 3 bases, with 12 bases between. Germline CDR1 reads SQVTM; CDR2 reads ANQGSEA. The CDR3 region is CSVGAGFDTEAFF. CDR3 sequence (DNA): TGCAGCGTTGGTGCAGGGTTCGACACTGAAGCTTTCTTT.

This clonotype was detected many times. CDR3 loop: CASSAASLGAPLHF. CDR3 coding DNA: TGTGCCAGCAGTGCGGCCTCACTTGGGGCACCCCTCCACTTT. This chain joins TRBV2 and TRBJ1-6; D is uncertain. The ends were cut back, 4 bases at V and 11 bases at J, with 15 bases in the middle. The CDR3 spans 14 residues. Looked up from germline, CDR1 is SNHLY and CDR2 is FYNNEI.

The chain uses TRBV24-1 and TRBJ1-1, with D unclear. V lost 12 bases and J lost 3, with 19 bases in between. Germline V lookup: CDR1 KGHDR, CDR2 SFDVKD. The CDR3 consists of 14 residues. This CDR3 is CAAIHLRSYTEAFF. DNA for the CDR3: TGTGCCGCTATACACCTCCGGAGCTACACTGAAGCTTTCTTT.

The rearrangement joins TRBV19 to TRBJ2-7; 7 positions agree with TRBD1. J lost 6 bases, V lost 4 bases, and 12 bases had no gene match. The CDR3 length is 15 residues. CDR1 and CDR2 (germline): LNHDA, SQIVND (reference sequence). The CDR3 coding sequence is TGTGCCAGTAGTACTCGGGACAGTAGCTACCTCGAGCAGTACTTC. Encoded protein: CASSTRDSSYLEQYF. Full variable domain (outside the CDR3, taken from reference TRBV19 and TRBJ2-7): DGGITQSPKYLFRKEGQNVTLSCEQNLNHDAMYWYRQDPGQGLRLIYYSQIVNDFQKGDIAEGYSVSREKKESFPLTVTSAQKNPTAFYLCASSTRDSSYLEQYFGPGTRLTVT.

V usage is TRBV6-5 and J usage is TRBJ1-2; no reliable D call. The V end lost 8 bases, the J end lost 3 bases, and 13 bases lay between the germline ends. CDR1 and CDR2 (germline): MNHEY, SVGAGI. The CDR3 spans 13 residues. The CDR3 spells CASGPLPHYGYTF. The CDR3 DNA sequence: TGTGCCAGCGGTCCCTTACCCCACTATGGCTACACCTTC.

The V gene is TRBV24-1, the J gene TRBJ1-1; TRBD1 matches at 8 bases. The length of the CDR3 is 15 residues. The germline V gene has CDR1 KGHDR and CDR2 SFDVKD. With 4 bases clipped from V and 5 bases from J, the junction kept 8 bases outside the gene matches. The CDR3 DNA is TGTGCCACCAGTGAGACAGGGGAACCGAGAACTGAAGCTTTCTTT. Translating it yields CATSETGEPRTEAFF.